The clone carrying this TCR beta chain was seen repeatedly, ten times or more. The antigen is not known. The sample is drawn from a study of T cells in Graves' hyperthyroidism and ophthalmopathy. Findings and caveats of the study: Blood also showed most of the thyroid clonotypes that were expanded above 0.001.

RNA transcripts yielded amplified TCR beta CDR3 regions. When the TCR CDR3 underwent first-round RT-PCR, the HTBI primer set was used. TCRdb re-derived calls from the multiplex PCR reads in MiXCR, one entry per CDR3 protein. The sample has 600,000 to 850,000 distinct CDR3 sequences, roughly a sixth seen once. The CDR3 totals 13 residues. V was pared by 2 bases and J by 1 base, with 3 bases between. This rearrangement joins TRBV12-3 or TRBV12-4 to TRBJ1-5; unclear D gene. The clonotype originates from a woman between 45 and 60 years old with Graves' hyperthyroidism that later progressed to Graves' ophthalmopathy. Input material: blood. The CDR3 DNA reads TGTGCCAGCAGTTTATGGAGCAATCAGCCCCAGCATTTT. It specifies CASSLWSNQPQHF.